The 15 T cell receptor beta chains given below trace back to one sample, sequenced in a study of response to subunit inactivated influenza vaccine. TCRdb passed the RT-PCR reads through MiXCR, listing each CDR3 protein once. Of about 800,000 distinct CDR3 sequences in the sample, 21% were seen once. The material was PBMCs from blood, obtained about 5 days after vaccination. The receptors shown here come from a man aged 50 to 60 who received an inactivated influenza vaccine.

As DNA, the CDR3 is TGTGCCAGCAGTTTAGGGACGGCTATCTACGAGCAGTACTTC. It encodes CASSLGTAIYEQYF. This chain links TRBV27 with TRBJ2-7; possibly TRBD1 or TRBD2 for D (5 bases each). CDR1 is MNHEY and CDR2 is SMNVEV in the germline V gene (reference sequence). This CDR3 spans 14 amino acids. Between the trimmed V and J ends, which lost 2 bases and 3 bases, there was a span of 11 bases.

This clonotype occurred a few times. This chain uses TRBV2 with TRBJ2-5; D remains unclear. Germline V gene lookup returns CDR1 SNHLY and CDR2 FYNNEI. The CDR3 has 14 amino acids. V lost 1 base and J 1 base, leaving 7 bases between the germline ends. CDR3 in amino acids: CASSEGPPQETQYF. Written as DNA, the CDR3 is TGTGCCAGCAGTGAAGGACCTCCCCAAGAGACCCAGTACTTC.

This clonotype was seen repeatedly, ten times or more. J is TRBJ2-4 and V is TRBV5-1; 7 bases are shared with TRBD1. There are 15 residues in the CDR3. V shed 4 bases and J 1 base; nucleotides not matched to a gene: 5. CDR1 is SGHRS and CDR2 is YFSETQ in the germline V gene. The DNA of the CDR3 is TGCGCCAGCAGCCCAACGGACAGGGCCAAAAACATTCAGTACTTC. Translation gives CASSPTDRAKNIQYF.

The table lists this clonotype with a few counts. The chain combines TRBV28 with TRBJ2-7, with TRBD2 as a possible D gene (5 bases). The CDR3 runs to 14 residues. CDR1 is MDHEN and CDR2 is SYDVKM in the germline V gene. Trimming stripped 4 bases from V and 3 bases from J, with 13 bases between. This CDR3 reads CASSWTDLDYEQYF. CDR3 bases: TGTGCCAGCAGTTGGACTGACTTGGACTACGAGCAGTACTTC. Filled out from reference TRBV28 and TRBJ2-7, the complete variable domain reads DVKVTQSSRYLVKRTGEKVFLECVQDMDHENMFWYRQDPGLGLRLIYFSYDVKMKEKGDIPEGYSVSREKKERFSLILESASTNQTSMYLCASSWTDLDYEQYFGPGTRLTVT.

There are a few counts of this clonotype. The J gene is TRBJ2-7, the V gene TRBV6-2 or TRBV6-3; D remains ambiguous. V lost 2 bases, J lost 3 bases, and 17 bases lay in between. Germline loops: CDR1 MNHEY, CDR2 SVGEGT. The CDR3 runs 16 residues. CDR3 sequence: CASSYLLVGPNYEQYF. For the CDR3, the DNA is TGTGCCAGCAGTTACCTCCTTGTTGGACCCAACTACGAGCAGTACTTC.

This clonotype occurred a few times. This chain connects TRBV7-2 to TRBJ2-1, with D uncertain. This CDR3 contains 11 residues. In germline, CDR1 is SGHTA, CDR2 FQGNSA. The ends were cut back, 5 bases at V and 10 bases at J, with 9 bases in the middle. The CDR3 loop is CASSPVEEQFF. The CDR3 nucleotides are TGTGCCAGCAGCCCTGTGGAGGAGCAGTTCTTC.

At least ten counts were recorded for this clonotype. The rearrangement uses TRBV29-1 and TRBJ2-1; no definite D call. Per germline, CDR1 SQVTM and CDR2 ANQGSEA. This CDR3 has 14 residues. Trimming shortened V by 7 bases and J by 0 bases, and 13 bases separated the two germline ends. CDR3 in amino acids: CSAPLTGSYNEQFF. CDR3 DNA sequence: TGCAGCGCGCCCCTGACGGGCTCCTACAATGAGCAGTTCTTC.

The chain combines TRBV5-8 with TRBJ2-5; D is perhaps TRBD1 (6 bases). CDR3 length: 14 amino acids. The germline V gene has CDR1 SGHTS and CDR2 YDEGEE. V was shortened by 4 bases and J by 4 bases, with 14 bases between the two germline ends. CDR3 sequence: CASSVPGHGETQYF. The CDR3 nucleotides are TGTGCCAGCAGCGTTCCGGGACACGGAGAGACCCAGTACTTC.

This clonotype was seen a handful of times. The rearrangement joins TRBV19 to TRBJ2-1; 8 bases are a match to TRBD1. The junction had 7 bases not matched to a gene; V was cut back by 3 bases and J by 6 bases. The CDR3 spans 15 residues. Looked up from germline, CDR1 is LNHDA and CDR2 is SQIVND (reference sequence). The CDR3 spells CASSMTDRAGNEQFF. The CDR3 nucleotides are TGTGCCAGTAGTATGACGGACAGGGCAGGCAATGAGCAGTTCTTC.

The V call is TRBV12-3 or TRBV12-4, the J call TRBJ1-2; no firm D call. Trimming took 5 bases from V and 4 from J, leaving 17 bases between them. CDR3 length equals 15 residues. For the CDR3, the DNA is TGTGCCAGCAGTCCTTTACTAGGCCTTTTCTATGGCTACACCTTC. Amino acids: CASSPLLGLFYGYTF.

This clonotype has just a few counts. This chain connects TRBV12-3 or TRBV12-4 to TRBJ2-5; D possibly uses TRBD1 or TRBD2 (5 bases each). Between the trimmed V and J ends, which lost 7 bases and 5 bases, there was a span of 14 bases. This CDR3 is 13 amino acids long. CDR3 amino acids: CASTLGEYETQYF. The DNA of the CDR3 is TGTGCCAGCACCTTGGGGGAATATGAGACCCAGTACTTC.

This clonotype has just a few counts. The chain couples TRBV27 to TRBJ2-3; weak D call: TRBD2 (6 bases). Trimming stripped 3 bases from V and 0 bases from J, with 13 bases between. Germline CDR1 reads MNHEY; CDR2 reads SMNVEV (reference sequence). This CDR3 has 16 residues. DNA for the CDR3: TGTGCCAGCAGTTTCGTCGGGAGCCCTAGCACAGATACGCAGTATTTT. Its translation is CASSFVGSPSTDTQYF.

This clonotype has more than one count but fewer than ten. The rearrangement uses TRBV11-2 and TRBJ2-7; perhaps TRBD1 as D (5 bases). Per germline, CDR1 SGHAT and CDR2 FQNNGV. V was trimmed by 5 bases and J by 2 bases, leaving 10 bases between them. This CDR3 is 13 amino acids long. The DNA of the CDR3 is TGTGCCAGCAGCGCAGACAGACCCTACGAGCAGTACTTC. Translated, it gives CASSADRPYEQYF.

Concerning this clonotype: The junction differs from germline at one of its ends, possibly a read error. This CDR3 reads CASSQGGWRTETQYF. In nucleotides, the CDR3 is TGTGCCAGCAGCCAGGGGGGATGGCGCACAGAGACGCAGTATTTT. This chain uses TRBV6-1 with TRBJ2-3; a weak D match, TRBD1 (7 bases). The germline V gene has CDR1 MNHNS and CDR2 SASEGT. The CDR3 runs to 15 residues.

This clonotype was seen a handful of times. V gene TRBV20-1 combines with J gene TRBJ2-4; D remains ambiguous. This CDR3 spans 14 amino acids. V was shortened by 0 bases and J by 0 bases, with 6 bases between the two germline ends. Germline V lookup: CDR1 DFQATT, CDR2 SNEGSKA (reference sequence). CDR3 nucleotide sequence: TGCAGTGCTAGAGATCGTATAGCCAAAAACATTCAGTACTTC. Translated: CSARDRIAKNIQYF.